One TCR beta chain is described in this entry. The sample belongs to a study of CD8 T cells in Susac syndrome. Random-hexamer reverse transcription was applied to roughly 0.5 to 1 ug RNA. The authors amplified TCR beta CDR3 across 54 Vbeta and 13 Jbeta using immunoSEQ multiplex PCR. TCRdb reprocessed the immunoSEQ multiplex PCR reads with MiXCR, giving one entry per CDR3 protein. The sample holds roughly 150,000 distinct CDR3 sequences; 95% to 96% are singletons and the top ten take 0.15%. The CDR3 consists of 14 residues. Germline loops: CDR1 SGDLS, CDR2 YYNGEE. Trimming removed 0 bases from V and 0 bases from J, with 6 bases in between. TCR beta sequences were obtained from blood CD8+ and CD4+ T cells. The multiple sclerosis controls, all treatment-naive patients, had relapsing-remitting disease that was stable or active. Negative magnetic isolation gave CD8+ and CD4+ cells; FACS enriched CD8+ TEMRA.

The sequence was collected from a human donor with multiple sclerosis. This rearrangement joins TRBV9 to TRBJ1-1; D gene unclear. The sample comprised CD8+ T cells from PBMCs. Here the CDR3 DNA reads TGTGCCAGCAGCGTAGAGGGATTGAACACTGAAGCTTTCTTT. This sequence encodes CASSVEGLNTEAFF. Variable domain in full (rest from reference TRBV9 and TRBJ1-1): DSGVTQTPKHLITATGQRVTLRCSPRSGDLSVYWYQQSLDQGLQFLIQYYNGEERAKGNILERFSAQQFPDLHSELNLSSLELGDSALYFCASSVEGLNTEAFFGQGTRLTVV.